Following are 24 T cell receptor beta chains from one sample sequenced in a study of blood T cell repertoires in COVID-19. Sequenced by immunoSEQ multiplex PCR; TCRdb stores in-frame clones only, minus some. Seen here are some 200,000 clones, around 81% observed once, and the top ten hold about 2.6%. The sequenced material came from peripheral blood. These receptors were obtained from a human donor with acute or convalescent COVID-19. The donor label of this sample is uncertain.

The rearrangement links TRBV3-1 (or the pseudogene TRBV3-2) to TRBJ2-2, with 9 bases that match TRBD2. CDR3 length equals 14 residues. Losses at the gene ends were 3 bases for V and 6 bases for J; bases not matched to a gene: 2. Germline CDR1 and CDR2: LGHDT and YNNKEL (reference sequence). The CDR3 spells CASSQGLASGELFF. The DNA for the CDR3 is TGTGCCAGCAGCCAGGGACTAGCATCCGGGGAGCTGTTTTTT.

The chain recombines TRBV4-2 with TRBJ1-2; TRBD1 agrees at 9 bases. Germline CDR1 LGHNA, CDR2 YNFKEQ. J gave up 6 bases and V 1 base, and 12 bases lay outside the gene matches. The CDR3 is 17 residues long. In DNA form, the CDR3 reads TGTGCCAGCAGCCAAGCCCGATATCGGACAGGGGCGAATGGCTACACCTTC. Protein sequence: CASSQARYRTGANGYTF.

The V call is TRBV10-3, the J call TRBJ2-2; 14 positions match TRBD2. The CDR3 has 17 amino acids. V dropped 4 bases and J dropped 4; count of bases not matched to a gene: 5. Germline V gene sequence: CDR1 ENHRY, CDR2 SYGVKD. The CDR3 protein is CAISGPTSGGATGELFF. In DNA form, the CDR3 reads TGTGCCATCAGTGGACCGACTAGCGGGGGGGCCACCGGGGAGCTGTTTTTT.

This chain connects TRBV9 to TRBJ2-2, with D maybe TRBD2 (5 bases). The V end lost 7 bases, the J end lost 6 bases, and 13 bases lay between the germline ends. Germline CDR1 reads SGDLS; CDR2 reads YYNGEE. The CDR3 runs 13 residues. CDR3 bases: TGTGCCAGCGGGCGGGCGACCGCCGGGGAGCTGTTTTTT. Its translation: CASGRATAGELFF.

This clone showed up just once. The J gene is TRBJ2-7, the V gene TRBV5-4, with TRBD2 matching 7 bases. The CDR3 length is 16 residues. V lost 4 bases to trimming and J lost 1 base; unmatched junction nucleotides: 11. Germline-derived CDR1 and CDR2 are SGHNT and YYREEE (reference sequence). The CDR3 is CASSTGRGGDSYEQYF. CDR3 DNA sequence: TGTGCCAGCAGCACTGGGAGGGGCGGTGATTCCTACGAGCAGTACTTC.

The V and J genes are TRBV10-1 and TRBJ2-5; 8 bases map to TRBD2. The trim removed 3 bases at V and 4 bases at J, leaving 4 bases unmatched. CDR3 length: 14 amino acids. CDR1 WNHNN and CDR2 SYGVQD come from the germline V gene (reference sequence). CDR3 region: CASSDPSGGETQYF. For the CDR3, the DNA is TGCGCCAGCAGTGACCCCAGCGGGGGAGAGACCCAGTACTTC.

The J gene is TRBJ2-5, the V gene TRBV5-6; 9 bases are shared with TRBD2. V dropped 6 bases and J dropped 2; count of bases not matched to a gene: 11. Germline V gives CDR1 SGHDT, CDR2 YYEEEE. CDR3 length equals 16 residues. This chain's CDR3 is CASTKRLTSGQETQYF. Here the CDR3 DNA reads TGTGCCAGCACCAAGAGATTGACTAGCGGTCAAGAGACCCAGTACTTC.

As for this clone: The same CDR3 also results from other DNA sequences found in this sample. The chain uses TRBV5-6 and TRBJ1-2, with D perhaps matching TRBD1 (5 bases). Trimming shortened V by 4 bases and J by 4 bases, and 11 bases separated the two germline ends. CDR3 length: 13 residues. Germline lookup yields CDR1 SGHDT and CDR2 YYEEEE. CDR3 coding DNA: TGTGCCAGCAGCCTGCGGGGGTTCTATGGCTACACCTTC. This sequence encodes CASSLRGFYGYTF.

The V and J genes are TRBV18 and TRBJ2-7, with 9 positions matching TRBD2. Germline V CDR1 and CDR2: KGHSH, LQKENI. V dropped 2 bases and J dropped 5; count of bases not matched to a gene: 10. This CDR3 is built from 16 residues. CDR3 sequence (DNA): TGTGCCAGCTCACCAATCCCCGGACTAGCGCTACACGAGCAGTACTTC. It translates to CASSPIPGLALHEQYF.

Concerning this clone: Other nucleotide sequences in the sample specify the same CDR3. The chain is built from TRBV11-2 and TRBJ1-1; D is uncertain. The CDR3 covers 13 residues. Germline V lookup: CDR1 SGHAT, CDR2 FQNNGV. Trimming shortened V by 6 bases and J by 0 bases, and 8 bases separated the two germline ends. Here the CDR3 DNA reads TGTGCCAGCAGTCGAGGATTGAACACTGAAGCTTTCTTT. This codes for CASSRGLNTEAFF.

CDR3 amino acids: CASSYSSETQYF. The DNA of the CDR3 is TGTGCCAGCAGTTACAGCTCTGAGACCCAGTACTTC. The chain uses TRBV6-6 and TRBJ2-5; unclear D gene. V was cut by 2 bases and J by 5 bases, with 6 bases left in between. Per germline, CDR1 MNHNY and CDR2 SVGAGI (reference sequence). CDR3 length: 12 residues.

This chain links TRBV7-2 with TRBJ1-2, with D possibly TRBD1 on 6 matching bases. Trimming pared 5 bases from V and 4 bases from J, leaving 20 bases between. Looked up from germline, CDR1 is SGHTA and CDR2 is FQGNSA. CDR3 length: 16 residues. CDR3: CASSASTGTQGYGYTF. CDR3 coding DNA: TGTGCCAGCAGCGCATCAACAGGGACCCAAGGCTATGGCTACACCTTC.

The chain couples TRBV28 to TRBJ1-2; D is unresolved. Germline V gives CDR1 MDHEN, CDR2 SYDVKM. This CDR3 region has 14 residues. Trimming pared 7 bases from V and 5 bases from J, leaving 17 bases between. CDR3 bases: TGTGCCAGCACCCCGCTCCTGACGGAGTATGGCTACACCTTC. Protein: CASTPLLTEYGYTF.

The chain recombines TRBV28 with TRBJ2-3; no reliable D call. The CDR3 sequence is 13 residues long. The V end lost 3 bases, the J end lost 11 bases, and 15 bases lay between the germline ends. Germline V lookup: CDR1 MDHEN, CDR2 SYDVKM. CDR3 protein: CASSFPLSPGQYF. As DNA, the CDR3 is TGTGCCAGCAGTTTCCCCCTCAGCCCGGGGCAGTATTTT.

The rearrangement uses TRBV3-1 (or the pseudogene TRBV3-2) and TRBJ1-4, with 7 positions matching TRBD1. From germline, CDR1 is LGHDT and CDR2 YNNKEL (reference sequence). The V segment lost 0 bases and the J segment 0 bases; nucleotides outside the gene matches: 7. The length of the CDR3 is 18 residues. The CDR3 nucleotides are TGTGCCAGCAGCCAAGAGGGAACGACAGGGCCAACTAATGAAAAACTGTTTTTT. Translating it yields CASSQEGTTGPTNEKLFF.

CDR3 sequence reads: CASGSGGAWDTQYF. The CDR3 DNA reads TGTGCCTCGGGGAGCGGGGGGGCATGGGATACGCAGTATTTT. V is TRBV11-1 and J is TRBJ2-3; TRBD2 matches at 10 bases. The ends lost 11 bases at V and 6 bases at J; junction bases unmatched: 11. Germline CDR1 and CDR2: SGHAT and FQDESV (reference sequence). The CDR3 runs to 14 residues.

The chain has TRBV5-1 and TRBJ2-3; possibly TRBD2 for D (6 bases). Germline V gene lookup returns CDR1 SGHRS and CDR2 YFSETQ. The CDR3 totals 14 residues. The ends were cut back, 7 bases at V and 0 bases at J, with 12 bases in the middle. DNA for the CDR3: TGCGCCAGCGGAGCGGGCACTAGCACAGATACGCAGTATTTT. Translated, it gives CASGAGTSTDTQYF.

The V and J genes are TRBV9 and TRBJ2-7, with D perhaps TRBD2 (5 bases). The CDR3 is 13 amino acids. Germline CDR1 and CDR2: SGDLS and YYNGEE. V shed 4 bases and J shed 0 bases, with 8 bases lying between them. This CDR3 reads CASSRDFSYEQYF. CDR3 coding DNA: TGTGCCAGCAGCCGGGATTTCTCCTACGAGCAGTACTTC.

Here the CDR3 reads CASSFSTIGYTF. The CDR3 coding sequence is TGCGCCAGCAGCTTTTCGACAATTGGCTACACCTTC. The chain links TRBV5-1 to TRBJ1-2; D gene unclear. The CDR3 has 12 amino acids. V shed 2 bases and J shed 7 bases, with 9 bases lying between them. In germline, CDR1 is SGHRS, CDR2 YFSETQ.

The chain recombines TRBV11-2 with TRBJ2-7; 9 nucleotides line up with TRBD1. V shed 6 bases, J shed 4 bases, and the junction held 7 bases outside the gene matches. This CDR3 spans 14 amino acids. Per the germline V gene, CDR1 is SGHAT and CDR2 is FQNNGV. The CDR3 protein is CASRERQGGYEQYF. In DNA, the CDR3 is TGTGCCAGCAGGGAACGACAGGGGGGGTACGAGCAGTACTTC.

The chain joins TRBV5-1 to TRBJ2-1; 10 bases fit TRBD2. This CDR3 comprises 15 residues. The germline V gene has CDR1 SGHRS and CDR2 YFSETQ. The V segment lost 2 bases and the J segment 8 bases; nucleotides outside the gene matches: 7. CDR3 DNA sequence: TGCGCCAGCAGCTTAGCGGGAGGGATCCGCGATGAGCAGTTCTTC. Residues: CASSLAGGIRDEQFF.

This sequence joins TRBV14 and TRBJ2-3; 15 positions match TRBD2. Losses at the gene ends were 4 bases for V and 9 bases for J; bases not matched to a gene: 14. The CDR3 is 18 amino acids. Germline loops: CDR1 SGHDN, CDR2 FVKESK. CDR3 sequence: CASSRETRTSGGADTQYF. DNA of the CDR3: TGTGCCAGCAGCCGTGAGACTCGGACTAGCGGGGGGGCCGACACGCAGTATTTT.

The chain combines TRBV25-1 with TRBJ1-1; D call uncertain. Trimming stripped 3 bases from V and 3 bases from J, with 8 bases between. The CDR3 extends over 13 amino acids. Per the germline V gene, CDR1 is MGHDK and CDR2 is SYGVNS. CDR3 protein: CASSDPFDTEAFF. As DNA, the CDR3 is TGTGCCAGCAGTGACCCCTTTGACACTGAAGCTTTCTTT.

V is TRBV4-1 and J is TRBJ1-5, with 8 bases aligning to TRBD1. The CDR3 has 18 amino acids. Losses at the gene ends were 1 base for V and 0 bases for J; bases not matched to a gene: 8. Germline V gene lookup returns CDR1 MGHRA and CDR2 YSYEKL. CDR3 loop: CASSQAAGTGRSNQPQHF. The CDR3 nucleotides read TGCGCCAGCAGCCAAGCTGCCGGGACAGGACGTAGCAATCAGCCCCAGCATTTT.